This T cell receptor beta chain was observed in a study of blood T cell repertoires in COVID-19. Looking at the study overall: Researchers got acute and convalescent COVID-19 samples from the United States, Italy and Spain. The cDNA or gDNA used as material had been derived from T cells, B-cell-depleted T cells, or PBMCs.

This CDR3 region has 16 residues. J gave up 2 bases and V 1 base, and 1 base lay outside the gene matches. CDR1 and CDR2 (germline): LGHDT, YNNKEL (reference sequence). As concerns this clone: Other DNA sequences of this sample code for an identical CDR3.

Per the study methods: Cell counts per sample came from amplifying reference gene primers. Produced via immunoSEQ multiplex PCR; TCRdb's table is partial and in-frame only. The D gene and trimming were derived from the DNA, and the V and J assignments and clone size from that table. The repertoire consists of approximately 100,000 clones, with around 83% occurring once and the leading ten covering 2.1%. This receptor was identified in a human donor in a cohort sampled during active COVID-19. J is TRBJ2-3 and V is TRBV3-1 (or the pseudogene TRBV3-2), with 12 bases identical to TRBD2. Sample: peripheral blood. The CDR3 here is CASSQASGGATDTQYF. Here the CDR3 DNA reads TGTGCCAGCAGCCAAGCTAGCGGGGGGGCCACAGATACGCAGTATTTT.